Sequencing of this T cell receptor (beta chain) was carried out in a study of control samples from healthy donors and cancer patients. CDR3 length equals 12 residues. V gave up 5 bases and J gave up 4 bases; unmatched junction bases: 0. The V gene's germline CDR1 is KGHDR and CDR2 SFDVKD. The table came from immunoSEQ multiplex PCR; TCRdb's copy has only in-frame clones and leaves some out. Here the sample spans 90,000 to 100,000 clones, approximately 81% being singletons. About this clone: Other DNA sequences in this specimen translate into the identical CDR3.

The sequenced material came from blood. V is TRBV24-1 and J is TRBJ2-5, with 7 bases matching TRBD2. This clonotype originated in a woman aged 30 to 39 in good health. The CDR3 protein is CATSGGGETQYF. Written as DNA, the CDR3 is TGTGCCACCAGTGGCGGGGGAGAGACCCAGTACTTC.